The rows below give T cell receptor beta chains drawn from one sample of a study of blood T cell repertoires in COVID-19. Sequencing was performed with immunoSEQ multiplex PCR; in TCRdb, only in-frame clones are kept and a portion is missing. The profile shows about 210,000 clones, around 81% of them singletons. Sequenced sample: PBMCs or T cells enriched from blood (not recorded which). Source of these receptors: a woman in her fifties or sixties with acute COVID-19. Each CDR3 is given with its conserved first and last residue. Each record gives: V gene, J gene, clone size, D gene, CDR3 protein, CDR3 DNA. A D gene is named only where the DNA matches it firmly. Not every row has a clone size; where given, it reads once, few, many or a size class.

TRBV5-1	TRBJ1-2	.	TRBD1	CASRLTGTGGGYTF	TGCGCCAGCAGACTGACCGGGACAGGGGGTGGCTACACCTTC
TRBV18	TRBJ2-7	few	TRBD1	CASSPLLRQGHEQYF	TGTGCCAGCTCACCACTCTTAAGACAGGGCCACGAGCAGTACTTC
TRBV28	TRBJ2-7	.	.	CASSFSPVISEQYF	TGTGCCAGCAGTTTCTCCCCGGTGATTTCCGAGCAGTACTTC
TRBV27	TRBJ1-5	.	.	CASSSHDRRDSNQPQHF	TGTGCCAGCAGTTCCCATGACAGAAGAGATAGCAATCAGCCCCAGCATTTT
TRBV11-1	TRBJ2-7	many	.	CASSLMAGEQYF	TGTGCCAGCAGCTTAATGGCGGGCGAGCAGTACTTC
TRBV28	TRBJ2-7	.	TRBD2	CASSLLAGEAYF	TGTGCCAGCAGTTTATTAGCGGGAGAAGCGTACTTC
TRBV10-3	TRBJ2-7	once	TRBD2	CAIWASGDEQYF	TGTGCCATCTGGGCTAGCGGAGACGAGCAGTACTTC
TRBV18	TRBJ1-5	.	.	CASSNGEGTVQPQHF	TGTGCCAGCTCAAATGGGGAGGGTACGGTTCAGCCCCAGCATTTT
TRBV9	TRBJ1-6	.	.	CASSVGQGNSPLHF	TGTGCCAGCAGCGTAGGTCAGGGTAATTCACCCCTCCACTTT
TRBV18	TRBJ1-4	.	TRBD1	CASSPPGQNNEKLFF	TGTGCCAGCTCACCGCCGGGACAGAATAATGAAAAACTGTTTTTT
TRBV4-2	TRBJ1-5	.	.	CASSHSGTPHQPQHF	TGTGCCAGCAGCCACTCCGGGACACCCCATCAGCCCCAGCATTTT
TRBV11-3	TRBJ2-3	.	TRBD1	CASSPGTGGLSTDTQYF	TGTGCCAGCAGCCCCGGGACAGGGGGATTGAGCACAGATACGCAGTATTTT
TRBV28	TRBJ2-3	.	.	CATHEVGDTQYF	TGTGCCACCCACGAGGTGGGAGATACGCAGTATTTT
TRBV11-2	TRBJ1-2	.	TRBD1	CASSLRQGDYGYTF	TGTGCCAGCAGCTTAAGACAGGGCGACTATGGCTACACCTTC
TRBV2	TRBJ1-1	few	TRBD1	CASSVMGQRTEAFF	TGTGCCAGCAGTGTTATGGGACAGAGGACTGAAGCTTTCTTT
TRBV7-2	TRBJ2-3	few	TRBD2	CASIPSGSRTDTQYF	TGTGCCAGCATCCCTAGCGGGTCACGCACAGATACGCAGTATTTT
TRBV11-2	TRBJ2-2	few	TRBD2	CASRLAGGELFF	TGTGCCAGCAGACTAGCGGGAGGGGAGCTGTTTTTT
TRBV4-1	TRBJ1-5	many	.	CASSPNIDSNQPQHF	TGCGCCAGCAGCCCTAATATCGATAGCAATCAGCCCCAGCATTTT
TRBV5-4	TRBJ2-3	.	TRBD1	CASNQGQAVTDTQYF	TGTGCCAGCAACCAGGGACAGGCGGTCACAGATACGCAGTATTTT
TRBV4-1	TRBJ1-2	.	.	CASSGHAYGYTF	TGCGCCAGCAGCGGACATGCCTATGGCTACACCTTC
TRBV5-8	TRBJ1-1	.	.	CASSLRDIRPEAFF	TGTGCCAGCAGCCTTCGGGACATCCGACCTGAAGCTTTCTTT
TRBV4-3	TRBJ1-4	few	.	CASSQSATNEKLFF	TGCGCCAGCAGCCAATCGGCAACTAATGAAAAACTGTTTTTT
TRBV7-6	TRBJ2-5	.	TRBD2	CASTTNSGGGGETQYF	TGTGCCAGCACCACAAATTCTGGCGGGGGGGGCGAGACCCAGTACTTC